This TCR beta chain was observed in a study of cytomegalovirus exposure and HLA in healthy donors. Study results and limitations: Overall, about 160 TCR beta chains were annotated as cytomegalovirus-associated.

The PCR ran on 60 Vbeta and 13 Jbeta primers. Clones were read by immunoSEQ multiplex PCR, and TCRdb kept only the in-frame ones, dropping some. This listing includes about 96,000 clones. There were likely unrecorded immune exposures, though donors were nominally healthy when sampled. The CDR3 loop spans 15 amino acids. Germline V CDR1 and CDR2: MNHNS, SASEGT. Germline trimming cut 4 bases from V and 8 bases from J; bases unmatched to any gene: 9. Concerning this clone itself: What it binds is unknown.

This TCR came from a woman in her 30s in good health and CMV-seronegative. The specimen was PBMCs. The chain recombines TRBV6-1 with TRBJ2-1; 9 bases fit TRBD2. This chain's CDR3 is CASSVVAGDGDEQFF. The DNA for the CDR3 is TGTGCCAGCAGTGTAGTAGCGGGAGATGGGGATGAGCAGTTCTTC.